One TCR beta chain is described in this entry. This specimen comes from a study of cytomegalovirus exposure and HLA in healthy donors. PCR employed 60 Vbeta and 13 Jbeta primers. The repertoire was sequenced with immunoSEQ multiplex PCR; TCRdb's copy has only in-frame clones and lacks some. The sample holds 150,000 to 200,000 clones; under 85% are singletons and the top ten take about 4%. CDR3 length: 16 residues. Trimming removed 3 bases from V and 6 bases from J; junction bases left unmatched: 15. Germline CDR1 is SGHRS and CDR2 is YFSETQ. This receptor was taken from a middle-aged man in good health and CMV-seropositive. V is TRBV5-1 and J is TRBJ2-7; 7 bases map to TRBD1. The material sequenced was PBMCs. CDR3 sequence (DNA): TGCGCCAGCAGCTCAGCGACAGGGCTGAGCGTGGGCGAGCAGTACTTC. The encoded protein is CASSSATGLSVGEQYF.